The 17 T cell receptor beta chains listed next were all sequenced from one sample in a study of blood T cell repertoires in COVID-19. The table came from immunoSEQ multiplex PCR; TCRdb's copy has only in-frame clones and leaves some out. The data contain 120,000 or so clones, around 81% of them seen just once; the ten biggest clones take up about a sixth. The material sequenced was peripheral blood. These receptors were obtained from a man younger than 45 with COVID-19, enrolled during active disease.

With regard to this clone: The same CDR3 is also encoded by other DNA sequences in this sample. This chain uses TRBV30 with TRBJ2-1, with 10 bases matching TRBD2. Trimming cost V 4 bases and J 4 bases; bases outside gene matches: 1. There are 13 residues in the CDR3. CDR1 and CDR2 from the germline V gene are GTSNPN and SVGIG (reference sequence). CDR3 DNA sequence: TGTGCCTGGACTAGCGGGAGTTACAATGAGCAGTTCTTC. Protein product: CAWTSGSYNEQFF.

The CDR3 region is CASSLSTGKIGELFF. The DNA for the CDR3 is TGTGCCAGCAGCTTAAGTACAGGGAAGATCGGGGAGCTGTTTTTT. The chain couples TRBV11-2 to TRBJ2-2; tentative D call: TRBD1 (6 bases). The CDR3 extends over 15 amino acids. Trimming took 2 bases from V and 7 from J, leaving 14 bases between them. Germline V gives CDR1 SGHAT, CDR2 FQNNGV.

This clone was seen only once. CDR3 amino acids: CASSQAGQGKGYEQYF. For the CDR3, the DNA is TGCGCCAGCAGCCAAGCAGGGCAGGGGAAGGGGTACGAGCAGTACTTC. The chain uses TRBV4-1 and TRBJ2-7; a possible D gene is TRBD1 (6 bases). The V end lost 1 base, the J end lost 4 bases, and 17 bases lay between the germline ends. The CDR3 is 16 residues long. Germline CDR1 MGHRA, CDR2 YSYEKL.

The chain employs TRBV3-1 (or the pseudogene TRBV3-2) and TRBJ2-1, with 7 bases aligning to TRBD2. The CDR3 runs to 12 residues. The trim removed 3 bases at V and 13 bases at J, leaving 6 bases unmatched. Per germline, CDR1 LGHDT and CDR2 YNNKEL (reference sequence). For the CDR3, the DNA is TGTGCCAGCAGCCAGACCTGGGGGGGACAGTTCTTC. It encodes CASSQTWGGQFF.

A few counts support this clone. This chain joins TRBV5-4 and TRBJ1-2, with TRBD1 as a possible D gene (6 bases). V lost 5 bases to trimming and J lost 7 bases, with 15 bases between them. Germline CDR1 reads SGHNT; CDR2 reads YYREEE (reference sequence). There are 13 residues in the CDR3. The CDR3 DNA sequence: TGTGCCAGCAGGCCCTCGGGGGGGCCTGGCTACACCTTC. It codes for CASRPSGGPGYTF.

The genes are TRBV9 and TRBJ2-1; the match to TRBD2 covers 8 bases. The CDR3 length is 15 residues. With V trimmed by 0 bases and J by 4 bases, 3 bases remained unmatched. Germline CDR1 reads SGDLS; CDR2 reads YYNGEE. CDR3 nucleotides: TGTGCCAGCAGCGTAGAATCGGGGGGGTACAATGAGCAGTTCTTC. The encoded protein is CASSVESGGYNEQFF.

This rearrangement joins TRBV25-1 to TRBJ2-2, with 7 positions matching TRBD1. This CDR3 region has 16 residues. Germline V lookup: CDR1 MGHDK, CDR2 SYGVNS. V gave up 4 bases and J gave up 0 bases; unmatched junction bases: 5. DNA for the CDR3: TGTGCCAGCAGTGGATACAGGGGAGCGAACACCGGGGAGCTGTTTTTT. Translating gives CASSGYRGANTGELFF.

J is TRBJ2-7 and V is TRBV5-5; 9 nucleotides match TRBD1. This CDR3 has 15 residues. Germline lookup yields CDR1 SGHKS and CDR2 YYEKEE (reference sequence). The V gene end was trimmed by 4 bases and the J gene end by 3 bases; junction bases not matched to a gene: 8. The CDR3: CASSRQGGQYYEQYF. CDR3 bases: TGTGCCAGCAGCCGACAGGGGGGTCAATACTACGAGCAGTACTTC.

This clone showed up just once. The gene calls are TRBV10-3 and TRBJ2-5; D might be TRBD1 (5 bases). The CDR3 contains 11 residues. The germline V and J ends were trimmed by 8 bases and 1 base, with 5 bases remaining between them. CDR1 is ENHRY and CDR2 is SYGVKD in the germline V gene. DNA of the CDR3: TGTGCCATCGGGGCCCAAGAGACCCAGTACTTC. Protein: CAIGAQETQYF.

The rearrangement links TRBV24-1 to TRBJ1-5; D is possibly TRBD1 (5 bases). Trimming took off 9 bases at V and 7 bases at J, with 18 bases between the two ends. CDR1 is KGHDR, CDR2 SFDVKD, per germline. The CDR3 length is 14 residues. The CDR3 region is CATSNGGGSQPQHF. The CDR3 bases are TGTGCCACCTCGAACGGGGGGGGGAGCCAGCCCCAGCATTTT.

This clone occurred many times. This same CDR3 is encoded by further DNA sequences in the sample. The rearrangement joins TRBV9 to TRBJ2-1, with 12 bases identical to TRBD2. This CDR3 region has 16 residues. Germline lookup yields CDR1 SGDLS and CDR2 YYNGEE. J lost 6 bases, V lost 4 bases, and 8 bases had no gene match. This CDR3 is CASSSRTSGVRNEQFF. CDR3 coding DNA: TGTGCCAGCAGCTCCCGGACTAGCGGGGTACGCAATGAGCAGTTCTTC.

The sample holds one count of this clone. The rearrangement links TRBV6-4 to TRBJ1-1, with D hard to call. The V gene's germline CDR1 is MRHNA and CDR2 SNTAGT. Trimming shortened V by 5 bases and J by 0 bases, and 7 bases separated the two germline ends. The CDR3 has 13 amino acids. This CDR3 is CASSTQVNTEAFF. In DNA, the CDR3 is TGTGCCAGCAGTACGCAGGTGAACACTGAAGCTTTCTTT.

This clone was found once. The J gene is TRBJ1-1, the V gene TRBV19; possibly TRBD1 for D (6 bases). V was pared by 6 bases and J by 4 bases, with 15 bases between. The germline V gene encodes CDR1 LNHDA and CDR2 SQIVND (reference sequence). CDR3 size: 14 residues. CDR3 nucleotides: TGTGCCAGTAGCCGGGACACTGGAATCACTGAAGCTTTCTTT. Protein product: CASSRDTGITEAFF.

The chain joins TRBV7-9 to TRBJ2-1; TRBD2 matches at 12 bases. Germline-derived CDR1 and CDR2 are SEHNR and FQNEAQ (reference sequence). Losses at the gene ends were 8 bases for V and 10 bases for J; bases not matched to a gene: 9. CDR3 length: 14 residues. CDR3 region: CASGSLAGGYEQFF. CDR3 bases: TGTGCCAGCGGATCACTAGCGGGAGGATACGAGCAGTTCTTC.

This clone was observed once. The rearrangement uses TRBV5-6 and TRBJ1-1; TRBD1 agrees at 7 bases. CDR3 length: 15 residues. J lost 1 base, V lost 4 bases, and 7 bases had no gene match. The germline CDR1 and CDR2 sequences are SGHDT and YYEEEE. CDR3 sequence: CASSARDRPNTEAFF. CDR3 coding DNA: TGTGCCAGCAGCGCCCGGGACAGACCGAACACTGAAGCTTTCTTT.

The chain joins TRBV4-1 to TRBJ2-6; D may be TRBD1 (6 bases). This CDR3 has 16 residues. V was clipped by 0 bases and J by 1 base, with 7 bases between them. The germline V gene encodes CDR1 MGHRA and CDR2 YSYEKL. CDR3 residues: CASSQEGGSGANVLTF. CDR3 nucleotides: TGCGCCAGCAGCCAAGAAGGGGGTTCTGGGGCCAACGTCCTGACTTTC.

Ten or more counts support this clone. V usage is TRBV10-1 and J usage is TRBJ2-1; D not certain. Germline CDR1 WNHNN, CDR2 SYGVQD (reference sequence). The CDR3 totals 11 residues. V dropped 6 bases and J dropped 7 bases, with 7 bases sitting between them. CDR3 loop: CASRLPNEQFF. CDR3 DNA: TGCGCCAGCAGACTACCGAATGAGCAGTTCTTC.